The sample holds many counts of the clone carrying this TCR beta chain. Its antigen is unknown. These data come from a study of T cell repertoires in cytomegalovirus infection. At the level of the study: The study used recently identified HLA-C-restricted and well-studied HLA-B-restricted CMV epitopes.

The CDR3 is 14 residues long. After removal of 5 bases from V and 5 bases from J, the junction contained 4 bases not matched to a gene. The germline CDR1 and CDR2 sequences are SGHVS and FNYEAQ. Findings of the study overall: Cumulative frequency (of public TCR beta family members) identified carriers of CMV plus the relevant HLA.

TCRdb re-called the reads through MiXCR, storing one row per CDR3 protein. The sample shows a few hundred thousand distinct CDR3 sequences, 33% of them seen only once. The gene calls are TRBV7-6 and TRBJ1-5; TRBD1 matches 9 bases. The source was cultured PBMCs, collected from culture after CMV antigen stimulation. The receptor's source is a human donor in good health (CMV status not recorded). Some clones in this sample may be carry-over from other donors' samples. The CDR3 is CASSPGTGYQPQHF. CDR3 DNA sequence: TGTGCCAGCAGCCCTGGGACAGGGTATCAGCCCCAGCATTTT.